The rows below give T cell receptor beta chains drawn from one sample of a study of cytomegalovirus exposure and HLA in healthy donors. TCRdb keeps only in-frame clones here, not all; method: immunoSEQ multiplex PCR. The table shows more than 300,000 clones, with 86% occurring only once. The sequencing input was PBMCs. The receptors were sampled from a woman between 18 and 29 years old in good health and CMV-seronegative. Both conserved end residues are part of each CDR3. A D gene is named only where the DNA matches it firmly. For some rows the clone size is stated as once, few or many, or as a class when expanded; others skip it.

J | D | V | size | DNA | CDR3
TRBJ2-3 | . | TRBV28 | . | TGTGCCAGCAGTTCCCCTGGACAGACTTACACAGATACGCAGTATTTT | CASSSPGQTYTDTQYF
TRBJ1-5 | TRBD1 | TRBV6-5 | once | TGTGCCAGCAGACCCGACAGGGGCGGTCAGCCCCAGCATTTT | CASRPDRGGQPQHF
TRBJ1-3 | . | TRBV5-1 | once | TGCGCCAGCAGCTTGGGTGGAGGGACGGTTTCCTCTGGAAACACCATATATTTT | CASSLGGGTVSSGNTIYF
TRBJ1-2 | . | TRBV11-2 | . | TGTGCCAGCAGGGCGGGTGCTAACTATGGCTACACCTTC | CASRAGANYGYTF
TRBJ2-5 | . | TRBV27 | few | TGTGCCAGCAGGACCCCACATCAGGGCGGAGAGACCCAGTACTTC | CASRTPHQGGETQYF
TRBJ2-7 | . | TRBV7-2 | . | TGTGCCAGCAGCTTAACTTACGAGCAGTACTTC | CASSLTYEQYF
TRBJ2-1 | TRBD2 | TRBV7-2 | . | TGTGCCAGCAGCTCGTACGGGACTAGCGGGAATGAGCAGTTCTTC | CASSSYGTSGNEQFF
TRBJ1-5 | . | TRBV11-2 | . | TGTGCCAGCAGCTTAGACGGGGATCAGCCCCAGCATTTT | CASSLDGDQPQHF
TRBJ1-2 | TRBD1 | TRBV19 | few | TGTGCCAGTAGCCGGACAGGGGATGGTTCCTACACCTTC | CASSRTGDGSYTF
TRBJ2-1 | TRBD2 | TRBV27 | once | TGTGCCAGCAGTTTATCCCTATTGCGGGGGGCCCTTTACAATGAGCAGTTCTTC | CASSLSLLRGALYNEQFF
TRBJ2-7 | TRBD2 | TRBV7-9 | . | TGTGCCAGCAGCCCGACTAGCGGATATAACGAGCAGTACTTC | CASSPTSGYNEQYF
TRBJ1-1 | . | TRBV4-1 | . | TGCGCCAGCACCCCGGGGGGGTTAGCTGAAGCTTTCTTT | CASTPGGLAEAFF
TRBJ1-1 | TRBD1 | TRBV9 | . | TGTGCCAGCAGTTTAGGACAGGGGGCGGCTTTCTTT | CASSLGQGAAFF
TRBJ2-7 | . | TRBV10-3 | . | TGTGCCATCAGTGATTTTGGGCGTTCCTACGAGCAGTACTTC | CAISDFGRSYEQYF
TRBJ1-4 | TRBD1 | TRBV5-1 | . | TGCGCCAGCAGCTCCAGGGGGGATAATGAAAAACTGTTTTTT | CASSSRGDNEKLFF
TRBJ2-3 | TRBD1 | TRBV19 | . | TGTGCCAGTAGACGGACAGGTCTATACACAGATACGCAGTATTTT | CASRRTGLYTDTQYF
TRBJ2-7 | TRBD1 | TRBV6-6 | . | TGTGCCAGCAAGAAAGGCCGGGACAGATTATACGAGCAGTACTTC | CASKKGRDRLYEQYF
TRBJ2-7 | TRBD1 | TRBV29-1 | . | TGCAGCGTTGAACCCCTGACAGGGACCGAGCAGTACTTC | CSVEPLTGTEQYF
TRBJ2-2 | . | TRBV25-1 | . | TGTGCCAGCAGTGAATATACCGACAGGTCCCCCGGGGAGCTGTTTTTT | CASSEYTDRSPGELFF
TRBJ1-2 | . | TRBV6-6 | few | TGTGCCAGCAGCTCCGGGGGTTATGGCTACACCTTC | CASSSGGYGYTF
TRBJ1-3 | . | TRBV6-5 | . | TGTGCCAGCAGCTCGACAGGCGTCGGAAACACCATATATTTT | CASSSTGVGNTIYF
TRBJ2-1 | . | TRBV6-1 | . | TGTGCCAGCAGAATAAATAATGAGCAGTTCTTC | CASRINNEQFF
TRBJ2-7 | TRBD2 | TRBV29-1 | . | TGCAGCGTTGTCGGGGGGGAAACCTGCGAGCAGTACTTC | CSVVGGETCEQYF
TRBJ1-4 | . | TRBV5-4 | . | TGTGCCAGCAGCTTTTCGGGGGGCGAAAAACTGTTTTTT | CASSFSGGEKLFF
TRBJ1-5 | . | TRBV6-5 | . | TGTGCCAGCGGGCTGGTGGCTAATCAGCCCCAGCATTTT | CASGLVANQPQHF
TRBJ2-1 | . | TRBV30 | . | TGTGCCTGGAGTCCCAAGCCAGGGGACAATGAGCAGTTCTTC | CAWSPKPGDNEQFF
TRBJ2-7 | . | TRBV29-1 | . | TGCAGCGCGGCAGACTTAGCCTACGAGCAGTACTTC | CSAADLAYEQYF
TRBJ2-7 | . | TRBV5-1 | . | TGCGCCAGCAGGCCGACAGGCTCTAACTACGAGCAGTACTTC | CASRPTGSNYEQYF
TRBJ2-1 | TRBD2 | TRBV5-4 | . | TGTGCCAGCAGCGCCCGGGAGGGCACTTACAATGAGCAGTTCTTC | CASSAREGTYNEQFF
TRBJ2-7 | . | TRBV5-1 | . | TGCGCCAGCAGCTATACGCAGGGGTACGAGCAGTACTTC | CASSYTQGYEQYF
TRBJ1-1 | . | TRBV4-1 | . | TGCGCCAGCAGCCAGACGGGACTTAAGAACACTGAAGCTTTCTTT | CASSQTGLKNTEAFF
TRBJ2-3 | . | TRBV28 | . | TGTGCCAGCAGTCCCGCTGGGTCCCAGGGGACAGATACGCAGTATTTT | CASSPAGSQGTDTQYF
TRBJ2-5 | . | TRBV2 | . | TGTGCCAGCACTAGCGATAGAAAGTGGACCCAGTACTTC | CASTSDRKWTQYF
TRBJ1-1 | . | TRBV9 | . | TGTGCCAGCAGCGTTATGGAGATGAACACTGAAGCTTTCTTT | CASSVMEMNTEAFF
TRBJ2-7 | . | TRBV6-5 | . | TGTGCCACCTGCTCGTCCGCCGGGATCCTCTACGAGCAGTACTTC | CATCSSAGILYEQYF
TRBJ2-7 | TRBD1 | TRBV11-2 | . | TGTGCCAGCAGCTTACTGACAGGGTACGGCGAGCAGTACTTC | CASSLLTGYGEQYF
TRBJ1-1 | . | TRBV7-2 | . | TGTGCCAGCAGCTTATCGGCCCAGGGGACTGAAGCTTTCTTT | CASSLSAQGTEAFF
TRBJ2-7 | . | TRBV6-5 | . | TGTGCCAGCAGTTACTCGGGGACGGGAGCGGCCTACGAGCAGTACTTC | CASSYSGTGAAYEQYF
TRBJ1-5 | . | TRBV6-5 | . | TGTGCCAGCAGTTACGACACCAGGGGAGGGGTAGTGGCCCAGCATTTT | CASSYDTRGGVVAQHF
TRBJ2-1 | TRBD2 | TRBV6-1 | . | TGTGCCAGCAGGGCGGGAGGGTATTTGGTGCAGTTCTTC | CASRAGGYLVQFF
TRBJ1-2 | . | TRBV6-1 | . | TGTGCCAGCAGTGGTCTTTTCGGCGGTTTCTATGGCTACACCTTC | CASSGLFGGFYGYTF
TRBJ2-1 | TRBD1 | TRBV5-1 | . | TGCGCCAGCACCCCCGGACAGGGGGGGACTGAGCAGTTCTTC | CASTPGQGGTEQFF
TRBJ2-1 | . | TRBV10-3 | . | TGTGCCATCAGTGGGGGAGGGACAAGCTCCTACAATGAGCAGTTCTTC | CAISGGGTSSYNEQFF
TRBJ1-1 | . | TRBV25-1 | . | TGTGCCAGCAGTGATGTGCCGGGGGGCAGGACTGAAGCTTTCTTT | CASSDVPGGRTEAFF
TRBJ2-7 | . | TRBV5-1 | . | TGCGCCAGCAGCTTGGGACAGGCCCTTCCCTACGAGCAGTACTTC | CASSLGQALPYEQYF
TRBJ1-4 | . | TRBV4-3 | . | TGCGCCAGCAGCCAGGATCCGGGGGAGGGTAGGGAAAAACTGTTTTTT | CASSQDPGEGREKLFF
TRBJ2-3 | . | TRBV4-2 | once | TGTGCCAGCAGCCAAGTGCCCTACGGGGATACGCAGTATTTT | CASSQVPYGDTQYF
TRBJ2-4 | . | TRBV19 | . | TGTGCCAGTAGTATAGAATTTTCCGGACAAGGAAACATTCAGTACTTC | CASSIEFSGQGNIQYF
TRBJ2-7 | TRBD1 | TRBV11-2 | . | TGTGCCAGCAGCTTAGGACAGGGAACCTACGAGCAGTACTTC | CASSLGQGTYEQYF
TRBJ2-7 | . | TRBV7-2 | . | TGTGCCAGCAGCCCACCTAACGGGGGGCAGTACTTC | CASSPPNGGQYF
TRBJ2-7 | TRBD2 | TRBV13 | . | TGTGCCAGCAGCTCGGGAGGAAGCTCCTACGAGCAGTACTTC | CASSSGGSSYEQYF